One TCR beta chain is described in this entry. The antigen is not known. CDR3 size: 20 residues. Unmatched junction bases numbered 18, after V lost 5 bases and J lost 1 base. The germline CDR1 and CDR2 sequences are MNHNS and SASEGT. These data originate in a study of T cells in Graves' hyperthyroidism and ophthalmopathy. The wider study: Peripheral blood was taken when the disease was first diagnosed, before any treatment began.

RNA transcripts provided the source from which TCR beta CDR3 regions were amplified. TCR CDR3 underwent first-round RT-PCR with the HTBI primer set. Each CDR3 protein gets one entry after TCRdb re-called the multiplex PCR reads with MiXCR. The data contain some 150,000 distinct CDR3 sequences, around 20% of them singletons. Overall study findings and caveats: Within blood appeared most thyroid clonotypes that had expanded above 0.001.

Sequenced: blood. The chain has TRBV6-1 and TRBJ1-1, with TRBD1 identical over 11 bases. This sequence originates from a woman aged 45-59 years with Graves' hyperthyroidism that later progressed to Graves' ophthalmopathy. Here the CDR3 reads CASSQSFLKPGQGGNTEAFF. DNA for the CDR3: TGTGCCAGCAGTCAATCTTTTCTAAAACCGGGACAGGGGGGGAACACTGAAGCTTTCTTT.